The present T cell receptor beta chain was sequenced within a study of blood T cell repertoires in COVID-19. About the research overall: Sources were T cells, B-cell-depleted T cells, or PBMCs; the material itself was cDNA or gDNA.

Participants, about 18 to 100 years old, spanned 24 US areas. Cohorts were determined from participant-reported clinical history. Among Cohort 3 donors, those recovered had two negative PCRs, clearance, or symptom resolution. Only in-frame clones appear in the TCRdb table, and some are missing; sequencing was by immunoSEQ multiplex PCR. Among 210,000 or so clones listed, approximately 80% were seen once. CDR3 length equals 16 residues. Germline trimming cut 6 bases from V and 5 bases from J; bases unmatched to any gene: 9. Germline-derived CDR1 and CDR2 are MNHEY and SMNVEV (reference sequence). What was sequenced was PBMCs or T cells enriched from blood (not recorded which). The chain carries TRBV27 and TRBJ2-2, with 10 bases aligning to TRBD2. This TCR was sampled from a man in his 60s who had recovered from COVID-19. The CDR3 protein is CASSLSGGAGTGELFF. The CDR3 DNA follows: TGTGCCAGCAGCCTGAGCGGGGGGGCCGGGACCGGGGAGCTGTTTTTT.